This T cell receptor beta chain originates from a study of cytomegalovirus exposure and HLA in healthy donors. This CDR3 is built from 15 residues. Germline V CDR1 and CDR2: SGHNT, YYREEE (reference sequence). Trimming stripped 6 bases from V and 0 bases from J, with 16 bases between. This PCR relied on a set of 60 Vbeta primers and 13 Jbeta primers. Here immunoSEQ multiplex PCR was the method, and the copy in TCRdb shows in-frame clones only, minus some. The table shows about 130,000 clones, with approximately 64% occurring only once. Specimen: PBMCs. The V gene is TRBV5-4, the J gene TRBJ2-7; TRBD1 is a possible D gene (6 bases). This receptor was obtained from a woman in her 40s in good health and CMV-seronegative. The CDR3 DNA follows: TGTGCCAGCACCCCCGGGACATCGGACTCCTACGAGCAGTACTTC. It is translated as CASTPGTSDSYEQYF. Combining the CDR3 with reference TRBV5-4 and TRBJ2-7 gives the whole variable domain ETGVTQSPTHLIKTRGQQVTLRCSSQSGHNTVSWYQQALGQGPQFIFQYYREEENGRGNFPPRFSGLQFPNYSSELNVNALELDDSALYLCASTPGTSDSYEQYFGPGTRLTVT.